The rows below give T cell receptor beta chains drawn from one sample of a study of pediatric ulcerative colitis. Sequenced by immunoSEQ multiplex PCR; TCRdb stores in-frame clones only, minus some. The data hold about 40,000 clones, with 60% to 75% observed a single time. Sample: gut tissue. The receptor set was obtained from a boy between 10 and 17 years old with severe ulcerative colitis. The CDR3 runs from the conserved cysteine through the conserved F or W. D genes are given only for firm matches. The size field is filled for only some rows; it gives once, few, many or a size class.

v_call	j_call	d_call	clone_size	cdr3_nt	cdr3_aa
TRBV1	TRBJ1-3	.	.	TGCACCAGCAGCCCGGGACAGGGCTTGAGCTCTGGAAACACCATATATTTT	CTSSPGQGLSSGNTIYF
TRBV6-5	TRBJ2-3	.	once	TGTGCCAGCAGACCCTACAGGGCACGCACAGATACGCAGTATTTT	CASRPYRARTDTQYF
TRBV25-1	TRBJ2-7	.	.	TGTGCCAGCAGTCCGATTTCCGGGACAGACAACGCGGGGGAGCAGTACTTC	CASSPISGTDNAGEQYF
TRBV23-1	TRBJ1-2	.	few	TGCGCCAGCACCCCACCTGGGGGCTACACCTTC	CASTPPGGYTF
TRBV4-1	TRBJ2-4	TRBD2	.	TGCGCCAGCAGCCAAGGGGGGGGTCTAGCCAAAAACATTCAGTACTTC	CASSQGGGLAKNIQYF
TRBV6-1	TRBJ1-2	.	once	TGTGCCAGCACCCCGAGGCCCCCCAACTATGGCTACACCTTC	CASTPRPPNYGYTF
TRBV9	TRBJ1-1	.	.	TGTGCCAGCAGCGTAGGGAGGGAGAACACTGAAGCTTTCTTT	CASSVGRENTEAFF
TRBV5-1	TRBJ2-1	TRBD2	.	TGCGCCAGCAGCTTGCTAGCGGGGAGCTACAATGAGCAGTTCTTC	CASSLLAGSYNEQFF
TRBV28	TRBJ1-6	.	few	TGTGCCAACAAGGACAGCCGCTATAATTCACCCCTCCACTTT	CANKDSRYNSPLHF
TRBV25-1	TRBJ1-4	.	.	TGTGCCAGCAGTACCCCGTTGGGGGTAGGCGAAAAACTGTTTTTT	CASSTPLGVGEKLFF
TRBV6-5	TRBJ2-3	TRBD1	.	TGTGCCAGCAGTTACTCGGGACAGAGATTCACAGATACGCAGTATTTT	CASSYSGQRFTDTQYF
TRBV5-1	TRBJ1-1	.	few	TGCGCCAGCAGCTTGGAGTTCGTGGGAACCATGAACACTGAAGCTTTCTTT	CASSLEFVGTMNTEAFF
TRBV7-8	TRBJ1-5	.	.	TGTGCCAGCAGCTTAGGGCCTAATCAGCCCCAGCATTTT	CASSLGPNQPQHF
TRBV19	TRBJ1-2	.	.	TGTGCCAGTAGTCTCCTTTACACCTATGGCTACACCTTC	CASSLLYTYGYTF
TRBV28	TRBJ1-2	TRBD1	.	TGTGCCACTACGGGACAGGGAACAGGCTACACCTTC	CATTGQGTGYTF
TRBV6-5	TRBJ2-5	.	.	TGTGCCAGCAGACCCCGAGGCGGGTCAGAGACCCAGTACTTC	CASRPRGGSETQYF
TRBV5-5	TRBJ2-7	.	.	TGTGCCAGCAGCTTGGTACCAGGGGAGACCTACGAGCAGTACTTC	CASSLVPGETYEQYF
TRBV13	TRBJ1-5	.	.	TGTGCCAGCAGCTTAATGGGATCGAGCAATCAGCCCCAGCATTTT	CASSLMGSSNQPQHF
TRBV2	TRBJ1-5	.	.	TGTGCCAGCAGTGAATCGGCAGGTCGGGGGCAGCCCCAGCATTTT	CASSESAGRGQPQHF
TRBV19	TRBJ2-3	.	.	TGTGCCAGTAGTACTCGGACCGTCACAGATACGCAGTATTTT	CASSTRTVTDTQYF
TRBV7-8	TRBJ1-2	.	once	TGTGCCAGCAGCTTAGCTAGCAGACCTCGTGGCTACACCTTC	CASSLASRPRGYTF
TRBV5-4	TRBJ1-4	.	.	TGTGCCAGCAGCGATGGGACATTAACTAATGAAAAACTGTTTTTT	CASSDGTLTNEKLFF
TRBV5-1	TRBJ1-2	.	.	TGCGCCAGCCGACGGGGGCATGACTATGGCTACACCTTC	CASRRGHDYGYTF
TRBV7-8	TRBJ1-4	TRBD1	once	TGTGCCAGCAGCGCCGAGACAGGGGTTAAGGAAAAACTGTTTTTT	CASSAETGVKEKLFF
TRBV7-9	TRBJ2-3	TRBD1	.	TGTGCCAGCAGCGACAGGGGGTCAAACACAGATACGCAGTATTTT	CASSDRGSNTDTQYF
TRBV9	TRBJ2-1	.	.	TGTGCCAGCAGCTTGAGATTCGACCCCAATGAGCAGTTCTTC	CASSLRFDPNEQFF
TRBV19	TRBJ2-3	.	few	TGTGCCAGTAGTGCCACGGCCACAGATACGCAGTATTTT	CASSATATDTQYF
TRBV18	TRBJ2-7	TRBD1	once	TGTGCCAGCTCTCGACAGGGAGAGGAGCAGTACTTC	CASSRQGEEQYF
TRBV5-4	TRBJ1-4	TRBD1	.	TGTGCCAGCAGCTTACAGGGGCCGGATGAAAAACTGTTTTTT	CASSLQGPDEKLFF
TRBV10-1	TRBJ1-5	.	.	TGCGCCAGCAGTGACCACCGCGATCAGCCCCAGCATTTT	CASSDHRDQPQHF
TRBV6-1	TRBJ1-2	.	.	TGTGCCAGCAGATCGGCAGGGTTAGATGGCTACACCTTC	CASRSAGLDGYTF
TRBV5-4	TRBJ2-6	.	.	TGTGCCAGCAGCTTGGAGTTGGTCTCTGGGGCCAACGTCCTGACTTTC	CASSLELVSGANVLTF
TRBV29-1	TRBJ1-1	TRBD1	.	TGCAGCGTATCAACAGGGGGTGGGAACACTGAAGCTTTCTTT	CSVSTGGGNTEAFF
TRBV19	TRBJ1-1	.	few	TGTGCCAGTAGGCGGACGGTGAACACTGAAGCTTTCTTT	CASRRTVNTEAFF
TRBV2	TRBJ1-4	.	.	TGTGCCAGCAGTGAACCAACTAATGAAAAACTGTTTTTT	CASSEPTNEKLFF